This passage covers 13 T cell receptor beta chains from one sample sequenced in a study of T cells in narcolepsy (dated by TCRdb to 2017 to 2018). Libraries were prepared through the immunoSEQ multiplex PCR assay. TCRdb obtained this table from immuneACCESS and retained in-frame rearrangements with V and J assigned. These tables miss some clones; where compared with another copy, unresolved V genes account for less than half of the shortfall, and the remainder is unexplained. The sample profile shows about 35,000 clones; less than 90% of them were found once. The ten largest clones capture around 1% of the sample. Input material: memory (CD45RA-) CD4+ T cells from blood. The cell subset or site label, read with the paper, signifies: memory T cells sorted ex vivo from peripheral blood. The source is a human donor in good health.

The V call is TRBV9, the J call TRBJ1-4; a weak D match, TRBD1 (5 bases). Trimming pared 4 bases from V and 8 bases from J, leaving 15 bases between. In germline, CDR1 is SGDLS, CDR2 YYNGEE. This CDR3 comprises 14 residues. CDR3 coding DNA: TGTGCCAGCAGCCCAGGGACTTTGGGGGAAAAACTGTTTTTT. As protein: CASSPGTLGEKLFF.

This chain connects TRBV5-1 to TRBJ1-1, with 10 bases fitting TRBD1. J lost 5 bases, V lost 0 bases, and 7 bases had no gene match. Germline V gene sequence: CDR1 SGHRS, CDR2 YFSETQ. The CDR3 has 16 amino acids. The CDR3 sequence is CASSLEGQGISTEAFF. In nucleotides, the CDR3 is TGCGCCAGCAGCTTGGAGGGACAGGGGATTTCGACTGAAGCTTTCTTT.

The rearrangement uses TRBV7-8 and TRBJ1-6; a weak D match, TRBD1 (6 bases). Germline CDR1 is SGHVS and CDR2 is FQNEAQ. V gave up 5 bases and J gave up 14 bases, with 16 bases separating them. This CDR3 has 13 residues. The CDR3: CASSPGAGMSLHF. The CDR3 DNA reads as TGTGCCAGCAGCCCAGGGGCCGGGATGTCCCTCCACTTT. The full variable domain, in which reference TRBV7-8 and TRBJ1-6 provide the parts outside the CDR3, is GAGVSQSPRYKVAKRGQDVALRCDPISGHVSLFWYQQALGQGPEFLTYFQNEAQLDKSGLPSDRFFAERPEGSVSTLKIQRTQQEDSAVYLCASSPGAGMSLHFGNGTRLTVT.

The rearrangement links TRBV7-9 to TRBJ2-5, with 8 bases lining up with TRBD1. Trimming cost V 4 bases and J 4 bases; bases outside gene matches: 8. CDR1 is SEHNR, CDR2 FQNEAQ, per germline (reference sequence). The CDR3 extends over 15 amino acids. The CDR3 sequence: CASSSSRGRSETQYF. CDR3 nucleotide sequence: TGTGCCAGCAGCTCCAGCAGGGGGCGGTCAGAGACCCAGTACTTC. The complete variable domain, with remaining parts taken from reference TRBV7-9 and TRBJ2-5, reads DTGVSQNPRHKITKRGQNVTFRCDPISEHNRLYWYRQTLGQGPEFLTYFQNEAQLEKSRLLSDRFSAERPKGSFSTLEIQRTEQGDSAMYLCASSSSRGRSETQYFGPGTRLLVL.

The chain employs TRBV5-1 and TRBJ2-5; D is perhaps TRBD2 (6 bases). Looked up from germline, CDR1 is SGHRS and CDR2 is YFSETQ. V was shortened by 4 bases and J by 2 bases, with 24 bases between the two germline ends. The CDR3 extends over 18 amino acids. The CDR3: CASSRPRTGRAGQETQYF. In DNA form, the CDR3 reads TGCGCCAGCAGCCGGCCCCGGACCGGACGGGCGGGGCAAGAGACCCAGTACTTC.

CDR3 DNA: TGTGCCAGCAGTGGGGACAGGGGGATCAACAATGAGCAGTTCTTC. This translates into CASSGDRGINNEQFF. The chain carries TRBV2 and TRBJ2-1; 11 bases line up with TRBD1. Germline V gene data show CDR1 as SNHLY and CDR2 as FYNNEI. This CDR3 comprises 15 residues. Germline trimming cut 4 bases from V and 5 bases from J; bases unmatched to any gene: 4. Together with reference TRBV2 and TRBJ2-1, the CDR3 gives the full variable domain: EPEVTQTPSHQVTQMGQEVILRCVPISNHLYFYWYRQILGQKVEFLVSFYNNEISEKSEIFDDQFSVERPDGSNFTLKIRSTKLEDSAMYFCASSGDRGINNEQFFGPGTRLTVL.

This clone was seen a handful of times. This chain joins TRBV10-3 and TRBJ1-3; 8 bases match TRBD1. The V gene's germline CDR1 is ENHRY and CDR2 SYGVKD. V trimming: 4 bases; J trimming: 2 bases; junction bases outside the gene matches: 7. This CDR3 comprises 16 residues. CDR3 DNA: TGTGCCATCAGTGGGGATACAGGGGGTGCTGGAAACACCATATATTTT. Amino acid sequence: CAISGDTGGAGNTIYF.

The chain employs TRBV5-1 and TRBJ2-7, with 10 bases that match TRBD1. The CDR3 extends over 15 amino acids. Germline values: CDR1 SGHRS, CDR2 YFSETQ. J gave up 2 bases and V 3 bases, and 5 bases lay outside the gene matches. The CDR3 DNA is TGCGCCAGCAGCTCATCGGGGACAGGGGCCTACGAGCAGTACTTC. It encodes CASSSSGTGAYEQYF.

This chain links TRBV7-9 with TRBJ2-1, with 9 bases identical to TRBD2. The length of the CDR3 is 17 residues. The junction had 16 bases not matched to a gene; V was cut back by 5 bases and J by 8 bases. Per germline, CDR1 SEHNR and CDR2 FQNEAQ (reference sequence). The CDR3 spells CASSGRKIAGDWDEQFF. CDR3 coding DNA: TGTGCCAGCAGCGGAAGGAAAATAGCGGGAGATTGGGATGAGCAGTTCTTC. Supplemented by reference TRBV7-9 and TRBJ2-1, the full variable domain reads DTGVSQNPRHKITKRGQNVTFRCDPISEHNRLYWYRQTLGQGPEFLTYFQNEAQLEKSRLLSDRFSAERPKGSFSTLEIQRTEQGDSAMYLCASSGRKIAGDWDEQFFGPGTRLTVL.

The chain employs TRBV5-1 and TRBJ1-4, with D hard to call. CDR1 and CDR2 (germline): SGHRS, YFSETQ. The CDR3 loop spans 15 amino acids. V shed 0 bases and J shed 4 bases, with 10 bases lying between them. The chain's CDR3 is CASSLAAAINEKLFF. CDR3 coding DNA: TGCGCCAGCAGCTTGGCGGCCGCGATTAATGAAAAACTGTTTTTT. Supplemented by reference TRBV5-1 and TRBJ1-4, the full variable domain reads KAGVTQTPRYLIKTRGQQVTLSCSPISGHRSVSWYQQTPGQGLQFLFEYFSETQRNKGNFPGRFSGRQFSNSRSEMNVSTLELGDSALYLCASSLAAAINEKLFFGSGTQLSVL.

In this sample, this clone turned up a few times. One base away lies a much larger clone, so this may be a sequencing read error. Other nucleotide sequences from this sample produce the same CDR3. The chain couples TRBV4-1 to TRBJ2-5; D might be TRBD2 (5 bases). This CDR3 has 16 amino acids. CDR1 is MGHRA, CDR2 YSYEKL, per germline. V was pared by 4 bases and J by 4 bases, with 19 bases between. The CDR3 sequence is CASSPVNEGVGETQYF. CDR3 coding DNA: TGCGCCAGCAGCCCCGTTAACGAGGGAGTGGGAGAGACCCAGTACTTC.

The chain employs TRBV14 and TRBJ2-2; 8 bases fit TRBD2. With 8 bases clipped from V and 7 bases from J, the junction kept 12 bases outside the gene matches. CDR3 size: 15 residues. Germline values: CDR1 SGHDN, CDR2 FVKESK. CDR3 sequence: CASRGGSSSGGELFF. CDR3 sequence (DNA): TGTGCCAGCCGGGGGGGTAGCTCCAGCGGCGGGGAGCTGTTTTTT.

V usage is TRBV5-1 and J usage is TRBJ2-3; 8 positions match TRBD2. V lost 2 bases to trimming and J lost 6 bases; unmatched junction nucleotides: 8. The germline CDR1 and CDR2 sequences are SGHRS and YFSETQ. The CDR3 spans 15 residues. The CDR3 DNA follows: TGCGCCAGCAGCTTCGGATTAGCGGGGAGGGATACGCAGTATTTT. Translated: CASSFGLAGRDTQYF.